This T cell receptor beta chain appears in the sequencing data of a study of blood T cell repertoires in COVID-19. Methods used by the authors: Using reference gene primer amplification, nucleated cell counts were estimated. Profiled with immunoSEQ multiplex PCR; TCRdb holds only in-frame clones, not every one. The V and J calls and clone size come from that table; D and trimming were worked out from the DNA. Here the sample spans fewer than 110,000 clones, roughly 84% being singletons. CDR1 is MNHNS and CDR2 is SASEGT in the germline V gene. With V trimmed by 6 bases and J by 6 bases, 14 bases remained unmatched. There are 15 residues in the CDR3.

The sample consisted of peripheral blood. The chain recombines TRBV6-1 with TRBJ2-7, with 7 bases that match TRBD1. This clonotype was sampled from a human donor in a cohort sampled during active or convalescent COVID-19. This chain's CDR3 is CASSRFGQAHAEQYF. The CDR3 DNA reads TGTGCCAGCAGCCGATTCGGACAGGCCCACGCCGAGCAGTACTTC.